Shown below are 30 T cell receptor beta chains from a single sample sequenced in a study of neurological immune-mediated disorders. TCRdb reprocessed the 5' RACE reads via MiXCR and lists one record per CDR3 protein. The sample contains 95,000 or so distinct CDR3 sequences, 3.5% to 4% of which appear only once. Sequencing was carried out using PBMCs. The receptors here all came from a woman under 30 with multiple sclerosis.

At least ten counts were recorded for this clonotype. The chain has TRBV5-1 and TRBJ1-1; a possible D gene is TRBD1 (5 bases). This CDR3 contains 14 residues. CDR1 is SGHRS, CDR2 YFSETQ, per germline. The V and J ends lost 6 bases and 0 bases respectively, with 12 bases between them. The CDR3 coding sequence is TGCGCCAGCAACGACCCGGGGCTGAACACTGAAGCTTTCTTT. It translates to CASNDPGLNTEAFF.

This clonotype came up many times. Written as DNA, the CDR3 is TGCAGTGCTAGAGTTGGGGTGGGGAAATATAGCAATCAGCCCCAGCATTTT. Protein sequence: CSARVGVGKYSNQPQHF. V usage is TRBV20-1 and J usage is TRBJ1-5; D unresolved. V was cut by 1 base and J by 0 bases, with 16 bases left in between. The CDR3 consists of 17 residues. The germline V gene has CDR1 DFQATT and CDR2 SNEGSKA (reference sequence).

Note on this clonotype: This may be a read error: a much more frequent sequence differs by one nucleotide. The chain employs TRBV20-1 and TRBJ1-5, with TRBD1 as a possible D gene (5 bases). Germline V gene lookup returns CDR1 DFQATT and CDR2 SNEGSKA (reference sequence). The CDR3 spans 12 residues. The CDR3 spells CSGAAGTQTQHF. CDR3 DNA sequence: TGCAGTGGGGCAGCAGGGACTCAGACCCAGCATTTT.

This clonotype showed up many times. The chain is built from TRBV20-1 and TRBJ1-2; unclear D gene. The V gene lost 3 bases and the J gene lost 4 bases, with 15 bases spanning the gap. The CDR3 loop spans 14 amino acids. Germline V CDR1 and CDR2: DFQATT, SNEGSKA (reference sequence). For the CDR3, the DNA is TGCAGTGCTAGTACCGGGAGTGCGGGCTATGGCTACACCTTC. Translated: CSASTGSAGYGYTF.

The table lists this clonotype with many counts. The rearrangement links TRBV2 to TRBJ2-1, with 12 bases that match TRBD2. With V trimmed by 7 bases and J by 6 bases, 10 bases remained unmatched. The CDR3 totals 16 residues. Germline V gene data show CDR1 as SNHLY and CDR2 as FYNNEI. Here the CDR3 reads CASTSASGGAGNEQFF. For the CDR3, the DNA is TGTGCCAGCACCAGTGCTAGCGGGGGGGCCGGCAATGAGCAGTTCTTC.

This clonotype was counted ten times or more. The genes are TRBV2 and TRBJ2-6; D not certain. The germline V gene has CDR1 SNHLY and CDR2 FYNNEI. This CDR3 has 16 residues. The germline V and J ends were trimmed by 4 bases and 0 bases, with 10 bases remaining between them. CDR3 amino acids: CASSGGGSSGANVLTF. The CDR3 DNA sequence: TGTGCCAGCAGTGGGGGTGGTTCCTCTGGGGCCAACGTCCTGACTTTC.

V gene TRBV6-5 combines with J gene TRBJ2-2; no firm D call. Trimming stripped 4 bases from V and 7 bases from J, with 7 bases between. The CDR3 covers 12 residues. CDR1 and CDR2 (germline): MNHEY, SVGAGI. Here the CDR3 DNA reads TGTGCCAGCAGTTCGTTGGTCGGGGAGCTGTTTTTT. This encodes CASSSLVGELFF.

This clonotype was counted many times. This rearrangement joins TRBV20-1 to TRBJ1-2, with a tentative D call TRBD1 (6 bases). The CDR3 runs 14 residues. V was shortened by 6 bases and J by 3 bases, with 17 bases between the two germline ends. Germline V gene sequence: CDR1 DFQATT, CDR2 SNEGSKA (reference sequence). CDR3: CSAVGGQRDYGYTF. In DNA form, the CDR3 reads TGCAGTGCCGTTGGGGGACAACGAGACTATGGCTACACCTTC.

This clonotype has ten or more counts. The chain uses TRBV3-1 and TRBJ1-2; 7 nucleotides match TRBD1. The CDR3 has 13 residues. Germline CDR1 LGHDT, CDR2 YNNKEL (reference sequence). Losses at the gene ends were 7 bases for V and 7 bases for J; bases not matched to a gene: 9. The CDR3, as DNA: TGTGCCAGCACACGACAGGGTGGAGGTGGCTACACCTTC. It codes for CASTRQGGGGYTF.

This clonotype came up many times. The rearrangement joins TRBV5-1 to TRBJ2-3; 10 bases map to TRBD1. V lost 3 bases and J lost 5; bases outside the gene matches: 6. Germline lookup yields CDR1 SGHRS and CDR2 YFSETQ. The CDR3 extends over 15 amino acids. The CDR3 nucleotides are TGCGCCAGCAGCTCGACAGGGGGCAAGCAAGATACGCAGTATTTT. Translated, it gives CASSSTGGKQDTQYF.

This clonotype was counted many times. J is TRBJ2-3 and V is TRBV28; 10 bases align to TRBD2. CDR1 and CDR2 (germline): MDHEN, SYDVKM. V dropped 10 bases and J dropped 0; count of bases not matched to a gene: 13. CDR3 length: 17 residues. DNA for the CDR3: TGTGCCACCTTCCCTACTAGCGGGAATTCTAGCACAGATACGCAGTATTTT. Protein product: CATFPTSGNSSTDTQYF.

At least ten counts were recorded for this clonotype. V gene TRBV20-1 combines with J gene TRBJ2-7; unclear D gene. V lost 3 bases, J lost 3 bases, and 21 bases lay in between. The germline V gene encodes CDR1 DFQATT and CDR2 SNEGSKA (reference sequence). The CDR3 runs 16 residues. CDR3 loop: CSASLIPGRTLYEQYF. CDR3 bases: TGCAGTGCTAGCCTAATTCCGGGCAGGACCCTCTACGAGCAGTACTTC.

This clonotype was observed many times. V gene TRBV5-1 combines with J gene TRBJ2-7; 12 nucleotides agree with TRBD1. Germline V gene data show CDR1 as SGHRS and CDR2 as YFSETQ. The J segment lost 4 bases and the V segment lost 2 bases, leaving 4 bases of the junction unmatched. The CDR3 length is 15 residues. CDR3 nucleotide sequence: TGCGCCAGCAGCTTACCGGGACAGGGGGCTTACGAGCAGTACTTC. It codes for CASSLPGQGAYEQYF.

This clonotype has only one observation. This could be a read error, since a much larger clone is one nucleotide away. It is likely a read error, because the conserved phenylalanine at the end of the CDR3 is missing. The J gene is TRBJ2-2, the V gene TRBV10-3; TRBD1 matches 7 bases. Looked up from germline, CDR1 is ENHRY and CDR2 is SYGVKD. This CDR3 region has 14 residues. Germline trimming cut 6 bases from V and 2 bases from J; bases unmatched to any gene: 3. The CDR3 spells CAISRDRNTGELFL. CDR3 DNA: TGTGCCATCAGCCGGGACAGAAACACCGGGGAGCTGTTTTTA.

This clonotype was seen at least ten times. V usage is TRBV11-2 and J usage is TRBJ2-7; D unresolved. Germline loops: CDR1 SGHAT, CDR2 FQNNGV. The CDR3 is 11 residues long. The V end lost 4 bases, the J end lost 3 bases, and 4 bases lay between the germline ends. In DNA, the CDR3 is TGTGCCAGCAGCTGGAACTACGAGCAGTACTTC. Its translation is CASSWNYEQYF.

This clonotype was recorded at least ten times. The chain is built from TRBV20-1 and TRBJ2-7; perhaps D is TRBD1 or TRBD2 (5 bases each). The germline V and J ends were trimmed by 3 bases and 6 bases, with 18 bases remaining between them. Germline assignment: CDR1 DFQATT and CDR2 SNEGSKA (reference sequence). The CDR3 is 14 residues long. The CDR3 DNA follows: TGCAGTGCTAGTGTTCGGGGTGCTGGGGGCGAGCAGTACTTC. Protein sequence: CSASVRGAGGEQYF.

This clonotype has a count of ten or more. This chain uses TRBV29-1 with TRBJ2-7; D gene unclear. Trimming shortened V by 4 bases and J by 0 bases, and 13 bases separated the two germline ends. Looked up from germline, CDR1 is SQVTM and CDR2 is ANQGSEA. The CDR3 has 14 amino acids. CDR3 loop: CSVVPDRSSYEQYF. The CDR3 nucleotides read TGCAGCGTTGTTCCGGACCGCAGCTCCTACGAGCAGTACTTC.

This clonotype was detected ten times or more. This chain uses TRBV29-1 with TRBJ2-1; 8 nucleotides agree with TRBD1. CDR1 is SQVTM and CDR2 is ANQGSEA in the germline V gene. V gave up 4 bases and J gave up 9 bases; unmatched junction bases: 8. The CDR3 contains 13 residues. In DNA form, the CDR3 reads TGCAGCGTTGCCCACGGACAGGGTGGTGAGCAGTTCTTC. Translated, it gives CSVAHGQGGEQFF.

This clonotype was seen at least ten times. The chain recombines TRBV28 with TRBJ1-2; D gene ambiguous. The germline V and J ends were trimmed by 1 base and 2 bases, with 8 bases remaining between them. The CDR3 sequence is 14 residues long. Germline V gene sequence: CDR1 MDHEN, CDR2 SYDVKM. The chain's CDR3 is CASSLYPGNYGYTF. The CDR3 coding sequence is TGTGCCAGCAGTTTATATCCAGGAAACTATGGCTACACCTTC.

This clonotype was recorded many times. The junction and the germline gene differ at one end; a read error may be behind it. The gene calls are TRBV6-2 or TRBV6-3 and TRBJ1-2, with D tentatively TRBD1 (6 bases). Germline V gene sequence: CDR1 MNHEY, CDR2 SVGEGT. The CDR3 has 16 amino acids. The CDR3 DNA follows: TGTGCCAGTAGTTCCGACGAACAGGGAACGAACTATGGCTACACCTTC. Protein: CASSSDEQGTNYGYTF.

This clonotype was observed at least ten times. The chain employs TRBV6-5 and TRBJ2-2; TRBD1 is a possible D gene (5 bases). V lost 0 bases and J lost 7, with 15 bases in between. From germline, CDR1 is MNHEY and CDR2 SVGAGI. The CDR3 is 16 amino acids. CDR3 amino acids: CASSYSGQGMSGELFF. DNA of the CDR3: TGTGCCAGCAGTTACTCAGGGCAGGGAATGAGCGGGGAGCTGTTTTTT.

This clonotype has a count of ten or more. The rearrangement uses TRBV6-6 and TRBJ1-1, with D possibly being TRBD1 (6 bases). Germline-derived CDR1 and CDR2 are MNHNY and SVGAGI (reference sequence). The V and J ends lost 3 bases and 3 bases respectively, with 20 bases between them. The CDR3 runs 17 residues. The CDR3 sequence is CASSYLILGAGHTEAFF. The CDR3 nucleotides are TGTGCCAGCAGTTATCTGATCCTGGGGGCAGGCCACACTGAAGCTTTCTTT.

This clonotype has a count of ten or more. The V call is TRBV7-9, the J call TRBJ1-5, with TRBD1 identical over 8 bases. Trimming removed 5 bases from V and 4 bases from J; junction bases left unmatched: 7. Germline V lookup: CDR1 SEHNR, CDR2 FQNEAQ (reference sequence). The CDR3 spans 15 residues. The CDR3 sequence is CASSLGQGTNQPQHF. The CDR3, as DNA: TGTGCCAGCAGCCTTGGACAGGGAACAAATCAGCCCCAGCATTTT.

The table lists this clonotype with many counts. The genes are TRBV20-1 and TRBJ2-1; D is possibly TRBD2 (6 bases). Germline V gene lookup returns CDR1 DFQATT and CDR2 SNEGSKA (reference sequence). V gave up 3 bases and J gave up 1 base, with 13 bases separating them. CDR3 length: 15 amino acids. This CDR3 reads CSASSGERSYNEQFF. For the CDR3, the DNA is TGCAGTGCTAGTTCGGGGGAGAGGTCCTACAATGAGCAGTTCTTC.

This clonotype appeared a few times. The CDR3 bases are TGCGCCAGCAGCTTGGTTTCAGGGGGCGGGTACACTGAAGCTTTCTTT. This codes for CASSLVSGGGYTEAFF. The chain links TRBV5-1 to TRBJ1-1; 8 bases agree with TRBD1. The germline V gene encodes CDR1 SGHRS and CDR2 YFSETQ. Unmatched junction bases numbered 7, after V lost 0 bases and J lost 3 bases. This CDR3 comprises 16 residues.

This clonotype was detected ten times or more. This chain uses TRBV7-9 with TRBJ2-7, with 8 nucleotides matching TRBD2. This CDR3 is built from 16 residues. V was pared by 1 base and J by 3 bases, with 8 bases of the junction left unmatched. Germline CDR1 reads SEHNR; CDR2 reads FQNEAQ (reference sequence). CDR3 loop: CASSLGGVLADYEQYF. CDR3 coding DNA: TGTGCCAGCAGCTTAGGCGGGGTACTAGCGGACTACGAGCAGTACTTC.

This clonotype was detected ten times or more. V and J are TRBV20-1 and TRBJ2-1; 7 bases match TRBD2. This CDR3 is built from 16 residues. V dropped 3 bases and J dropped 0; count of bases not matched to a gene: 8. The germline V gene encodes CDR1 DFQATT and CDR2 SNEGSKA (reference sequence). The CDR3 reads CSASAPLAGSYNEQFF. CDR3 DNA sequence: TGCAGTGCTAGTGCCCCCTTAGCGGGCTCCTACAATGAGCAGTTCTTC.

This clonotype was counted ten times or more. This chain links TRBV9 with TRBJ1-1; the match to TRBD1 covers 7 bases. CDR1 is SGDLS, CDR2 YYNGEE, per germline. Trimming cost V 4 bases and J 0 bases; bases outside gene matches: 9. This CDR3 contains 16 residues. The CDR3 coding sequence is TGTGCCAGCAGCCCCAATTGGGACAGACTGAACACTGAAGCTTTCTTT. The encoded protein is CASSPNWDRLNTEAFF.

This clonotype was detected ten times or more. The chain carries TRBV7-9 and TRBJ2-5, with D possibly being TRBD1 or TRBD2 (5 bases each). Trimming left V 4 bases short and J 5 bases short, with 14 bases between. CDR3 length equals 14 residues. Per the germline V gene, CDR1 is SEHNR and CDR2 is FQNEAQ (reference sequence). CDR3 in amino acids: CASSSEGFLETQYF. The CDR3 DNA is TGTGCCAGCAGCTCCGAGGGGTTCCTTGAGACCCAGTACTTC.

This clonotype was detected many times. Here the CDR3 reads CASRGGTNSYNEQFF. The CDR3 nucleotides are TGTGCCAGCAGGGGCGGGACCAACTCCTACAATGAGCAGTTCTTC. V and J are TRBV6-2 or TRBV6-3 and TRBJ2-1; a weak D match, TRBD2 (6 bases). The V end lost 6 bases, the J end lost 0 bases, and 12 bases lay between the germline ends. The CDR3 spans 15 residues. The V gene's germline CDR1 is MNHEY and CDR2 SVGEGT.